Given below is one T cell receptor (beta chain) in context. CDR3 length equals 15 residues. Trimming cost V 2 bases and J 4 bases; bases outside gene matches: 5. The data are from a study of blood T cells in healthy people across ages. A second PCR, run for about 7 to 11 cycles, used a sample-barcoded 5' primer plus a J-beta primer mix. Tagging of each cDNA molecule was performed by a template-switch adaptor with 12 random nucleotides. Individual samples furnished no less than 3 million CDR3-containing paired-end reads apiece. TCRdb itself ran the 5' RACE reads through MiXCR, one entry per CDR3 protein. The sample lists some 920,000 distinct CDR3 sequences, roughly half occurring once. It was around 9 milliliters of peripheral blood that were drawn from each donor.

The origin of this receptor is a woman aged 60-75 years in good health. The J gene is TRBJ2-1, the V gene TRBV12-3 or TRBV12-4; 7 nucleotides match TRBD2. Sequencing was performed on blood. The CDR3 DNA sequence: TGTGCCAGCAGTTTAAGAGGGGAGGGGTACAATGAGCAGTTCTTC. Amino acids: CASSLRGEGYNEQFF.